This TCR beta chain is from a study of cytomegalovirus exposure and HLA in healthy donors. Healthy bone marrow donors formed the donor group. 60 Vbeta and 13 Jbeta primers were used in PCR. Authors' processing steps: In a later analysis, of 84 million or so unique beta chains, roughly 10 million appeared in at least two donors. The data were produced by immunoSEQ multiplex PCR, yet TCRdb's version contains in-frame clones alone and is incomplete. V, J and clone size derive from that table, while D and trimming were established from the DNA sequence. The profile covers 80,000 or so clones, with under 80% appearing a single time and less than 8% taken by the ten largest. Sequenced material: PBMCs. The source is a woman aged 45 to 65 in good health and CMV-seropositive.

The CDR3 spells CASSVTDGEGSEQYF. Written as DNA, the CDR3 is TGTGCCAGCAGCGTAACTGATGGCGAGGGCTCCGAGCAGTACTTC. The chain uses TRBV9 and TRBJ2-5; weak D call: TRBD2 (5 bases). The last part of the DNA fits TRBJ2-7 better; the J call may be wrong. Germline V lookup: CDR1 SGDLS, CDR2 YYNGEE. This CDR3 is 15 amino acids long.